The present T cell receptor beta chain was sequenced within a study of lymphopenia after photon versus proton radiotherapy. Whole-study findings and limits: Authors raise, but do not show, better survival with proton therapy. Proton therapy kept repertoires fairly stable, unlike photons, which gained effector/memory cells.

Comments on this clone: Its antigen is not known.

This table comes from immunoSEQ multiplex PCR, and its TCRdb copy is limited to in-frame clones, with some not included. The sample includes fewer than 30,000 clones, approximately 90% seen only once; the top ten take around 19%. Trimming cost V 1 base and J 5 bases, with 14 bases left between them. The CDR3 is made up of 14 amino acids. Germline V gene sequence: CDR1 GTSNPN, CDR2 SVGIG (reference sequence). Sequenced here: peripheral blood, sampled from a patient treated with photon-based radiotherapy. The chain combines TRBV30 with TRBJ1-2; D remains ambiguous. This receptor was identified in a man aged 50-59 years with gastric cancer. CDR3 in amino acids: CAWSARHTTYGYTF. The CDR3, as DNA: TGTGCCTGGAGTGCCCGACACACTACGTATGGCTACACCTTC.